These 23 T cell receptor beta chains were all obtained from the same sample, sequenced in a study of post-analysis software for immune sequencing data. Study results and caveats: A few TRBV segments were significantly more frequent in patients than in controls. TRBV5-6, TRBV5-1 and TRBV20-1 were among these segments.

Incorporated into the TCR beta cDNA libraries were unique molecular identifiers, which served to reduce PCR and sequencing biases. TCRdb called the PCR reads again in MiXCR, with one record for every CDR3 protein. The table lists approximately 730,000 distinct CDR3 sequences, 46% of them singletons. Their specific antigens are unknown. Sequencing was carried out using blood. The receptor source for this set is a girl under 18 with multiple sclerosis.

The chain joins TRBV12-3 or TRBV12-4 to TRBJ1-2, with D possibly matching TRBD1 (5 bases). This CDR3 is 13 amino acids long. The germline V and J ends were trimmed by 2 bases and 8 bases, with 12 bases remaining between them. CDR3 residues: CASSLTTQGGYTF. The CDR3 region has the DNA TGTGCCAGCAGTTTAACGACCCAGGGCGGCTACACCTTC.

The chain has TRBV29-1 and TRBJ1-1; D gene unclear. Germline V gene data show CDR1 as SQVTM and CDR2 as ANQGSEA. The germline V and J ends were trimmed by 4 bases and 3 bases, with 12 bases remaining between them. The CDR3 length is 13 residues. The DNA for the CDR3 is TGCAGCGTTGTTGAAGGGAGGGACACTGAAGCTTTCTTT. Protein product: CSVVEGRDTEAFF.

This chain uses TRBV7-8 with TRBJ1-1; D gene uncertain. CDR3 length: 17 amino acids. V was trimmed by 4 bases and J by 5 bases, leaving 23 bases between them. CDR1 is SGHVS, CDR2 FQNEAQ, per germline. The CDR3 DNA reads TGTGCCAGCAGCTCCCGAAGATTGGGTATAAGGGAGACTGAAGCTTTCTTT. Translation gives CASSSRRLGIRETEAFF. Drawing the rest from reference TRBV7-8 and TRBJ1-1, the complete variable domain is GAGVSQSPRYKVAKRGQDVALRCDPISGHVSLFWYQQALGQGPEFLTYFQNEAQLDKSGLPSDRFFAERPEGSVSTLKIQRTQQEDSAVYLCASSSRRLGIRETEAFFGQGTRLTVV.

The V call is TRBV6-5, the J call TRBJ1-1; the match to TRBD1 covers 7 bases. Per the germline V gene, CDR1 is MNHEY and CDR2 is SVGAGI. The length of the CDR3 is 16 residues. The J segment lost 4 bases and the V segment lost 6 bases, leaving 14 bases of the junction unmatched. The CDR3, as DNA: TGTGCCAGCAGCCGAGCGAGGGGGCTTGGGTCCACTGAAGCTTTCTTT. Amino acids: CASSRARGLGSTEAFF.

This clonotype was recorded a few times. The chain uses TRBV7-9 and TRBJ2-3; D is possibly TRBD2 (5 bases). Germline CDR1 SEHNR, CDR2 FQNEAQ (reference sequence). Trimming removed 6 bases from V and 6 bases from J, with 16 bases in between. The CDR3 consists of 14 residues. The CDR3 DNA is TGTGCCAGCAGTCCCCGTGGACTGGGGGATACGCAGTATTTT. It yields the protein CASSPRGLGDTQYF.

This clonotype was seen once. The genes are TRBV20-1 and TRBJ2-3; 7 positions match TRBD1. This CDR3 has 15 amino acids. CDR1 is DFQATT and CDR2 is SNEGSKA in the germline V gene (reference sequence). V lost 1 base, J lost 0 bases, and 4 bases stayed unmatched. CDR3 protein: CSARAGTASTDTQYF. CDR3 in DNA: TGCAGTGCTAGAGCCGGGACAGCAAGCACAGATACGCAGTATTTT.

V and J are TRBV2 and TRBJ1-1; the D is unclear. Germline V lookup: CDR1 SNHLY, CDR2 FYNNEI. The CDR3 has 13 amino acids. Trimming took 4 bases from V and 1 from J, leaving 7 bases between them. The CDR3 loop is CASSAVENTEAFF. The CDR3, as DNA: TGTGCCAGCAGTGCGGTGGAGAACACTGAAGCTTTCTTT.

The rearrangement joins TRBV28 to TRBJ2-4; weak D call: TRBD1 (5 bases). The J call may be in error: the DNA end matches TRBJ2-7 better. CDR1 MDHEN and CDR2 SYDVKM come from the germline V gene. This CDR3 region has 15 residues. The DNA of the CDR3 is TGTGCCAGCAGTTTGAACAGGAAGTTTTCCTACGAGCAGTACTTC. Its translation is CASSLNRKFSYEQYF.

This clonotype was counted a few times. This chain connects TRBV4-3 to TRBJ2-1; 11 bases align to TRBD1. In germline, CDR1 is LGHNA, CDR2 YSLEER. The CDR3 totals 16 residues. The V and J ends lost 4 bases and 2 bases, in that order; junction bases with no gene match: 4. This CDR3 is CASSPWDRGTYNEQFF. Here the CDR3 DNA reads TGCGCCAGCAGCCCATGGGACAGGGGGACCTACAATGAGCAGTTCTTC.

This clonotype was seen at least ten times. This chain uses TRBV5-1 with TRBJ2-5, with unresolved D. Trimming pared 3 bases from V and 1 base from J, leaving 7 bases between. In germline, CDR1 is SGHRS, CDR2 YFSETQ. This CDR3 has 13 amino acids. This chain's CDR3 is CASSSGPQETQYF. The CDR3 region has the DNA TGCGCCAGCAGCTCGGGCCCCCAAGAGACCCAGTACTTC.

The chain has TRBV24-1 and TRBJ2-3, with D perhaps TRBD2 (6 bases). The germline V and J ends were trimmed by 0 bases and 1 base, with 10 bases remaining between them. This CDR3 is 16 amino acids long. The germline V gene encodes CDR1 KGHDR and CDR2 SFDVKD. CDR3 nucleotide sequence: TGTGCCACCAGTGATTTGTCGGGGGAGGGCACAGATACGCAGTATTTT. Protein product: CATSDLSGEGTDTQYF.

This chain's CDR3 is CSVESGRAYNEQFF. The CDR3 DNA reads as TGCAGCGTTGAGTCGGGGAGGGCCTACAATGAGCAGTTCTTC. The rearrangement joins TRBV29-1 to TRBJ2-1, with 7 bases identical to TRBD2. The trim removed 3 bases at V and 2 bases at J, leaving 4 bases unmatched. This CDR3 is built from 14 residues. Looked up from germline, CDR1 is SQVTM and CDR2 is ANQGSEA.

This clonotype was detected only a few times. The rearrangement uses TRBV2 and TRBJ1-2; maybe TRBD1 (6 bases). Germline V gives CDR1 SNHLY, CDR2 FYNNEI. The V and J ends lost 2 bases and 7 bases respectively, with 14 bases between them. CDR3 length: 14 residues. In nucleotides, the CDR3 is TGTGCCAGCAGTGAACTGGCAGGGGTTCCTGGCTACACCTTC. Translating it yields CASSELAGVPGYTF.

V and J are TRBV7-9 and TRBJ1-4; perhaps TRBD1 as D (6 bases). Germline assignment: CDR1 SEHNR and CDR2 FQNEAQ (reference sequence). The V end was cut by 5 bases, the J end by 10 bases, with 20 bases between. The CDR3 sequence is 15 residues long. The DNA of the CDR3 is TGTGCCAGCAGCAACCTACAGGGCGCGAGGGGAAAACTGTTTTTT. It encodes CASSNLQGARGKLFF.

V gene TRBV20-1 combines with J gene TRBJ2-1; D possibly uses TRBD1 or TRBD2 (5 bases each). CDR1 is DFQATT and CDR2 is SNEGSKA in the germline V gene (reference sequence). V was pared by 5 bases and J by 5 bases, with 16 bases between. CDR3 length: 14 residues. The CDR3 spells CSAGRGLDNNEQFF. The CDR3 nucleotides read TGCAGTGCTGGCCGCGGACTGGACAACAATGAGCAGTTCTTC.

The chain links TRBV12-3 or TRBV12-4 to TRBJ1-2, with a tentative D call TRBD1 (5 bases). The V end lost 7 bases, the J end lost 6 bases, and 18 bases lay between the germline ends. CDR3 length equals 14 residues. The CDR3 DNA reads TGTGCCAGCACTTTTCGGGGCGCATGGGATGGCTACACCTTC. The encoded protein is CASTFRGAWDGYTF.

This clonotype came up many times. The V gene is TRBV12-3 or TRBV12-4, the J gene TRBJ2-3; the D is unclear. This CDR3 has 11 amino acids. The V end lost 8 bases, the J end lost 1 base, and 4 bases lay between the germline ends. CDR3 nucleotide sequence: TGTGCCAGCGGCGGCACAGATACGCAGTATTTT. Encoded protein: CASGGTDTQYF.

In DNA, the CDR3 is TGTGCCATCAGTGAAAGCCTTGGAAGCAATCAGCCCCAGCATTTT. Translation: CAISESLGSNQPQHF. This chain joins TRBV10-3 and TRBJ1-5; the D is unclear. CDR1 is ENHRY, CDR2 SYGVKD, per germline. V gave up 3 bases and J gave up 1 base, with 10 bases separating them. There are 15 residues in the CDR3.

The chain uses TRBV28 and TRBJ1-2, with D tentatively TRBD1 (5 bases). This CDR3 is built from 14 residues. Trimming took off 6 bases at V and 4 bases at J, with 15 bases between the two ends. Germline V gene lookup returns CDR1 MDHEN and CDR2 SYDVKM. The CDR3, as DNA: TGTGCCAGCAGCCTGGGGGGGGAAATCTATGGCTACACCTTC. This gives the protein CASSLGGEIYGYTF.

Concerning this clonotype: A much larger clone differs by one base, so this may be a read error. The J gene is TRBJ1-6, the V gene TRBV7-6; 7 bases are shared with TRBD1. V lost 4 bases and J lost 7; bases outside the gene matches: 4. Germline-derived CDR1 and CDR2 are SGHVS and FNYEAQ. The CDR3 covers 14 residues. The CDR3 DNA reads TGTGCCAGCAGCTCCGGGACAGCAAATTCACCCCTCCACTTT. Amino acid sequence: CASSSGTANSPLHF.

This chain links TRBV7-2 with TRBJ2-1; the D call may be TRBD1 or TRBD2 (5 bases each). The CDR3 spans 17 residues. The V end lost 5 bases, the J end lost 0 bases, and 17 bases lay between the germline ends. Germline lookup yields CDR1 SGHTA and CDR2 FQGNSA. DNA for the CDR3: TGTGCCAGCAGCCTACGGAGGTGGCAGGGCTCCTACAATGAGCAGTTCTTC. As protein: CASSLRRWQGSYNEQFF.

This chain joins TRBV28 and TRBJ2-4; 8 positions match TRBD1. The DNA end is a closer match to TRBJ2-7, so the J assignment may be wrong. Germline V lookup: CDR1 MDHEN, CDR2 SYDVKM. The CDR3 spans 14 residues. This chain's CDR3 is CASAIRDRLYEQYF. In DNA, the CDR3 is TGTGCCAGCGCGATCCGGGACAGGTTGTACGAGCAGTACTTC.

This clonotype was detected a few times. The chain carries TRBV7-8 and TRBJ2-3; 7 bases line up with TRBD1. The germline CDR1 and CDR2 sequences are SGHVS and FQNEAQ. V lost 7 bases and J lost 3; bases outside the gene matches: 13. This CDR3 comprises 16 residues. The CDR3 DNA is TGTGCCAGCACCCCGTGGACAGGCGAACCGACAGATACGCAGTATTTT. Translation: CASTPWTGEPTDTQYF.